This T cell receptor beta chain was sequenced in a study of blood T cell repertoires in COVID-19. Original data processing: Amplified reference gene primers provided the basis for estimating nucleated cell counts. Assay: immunoSEQ multiplex PCR; the TCRdb copy retains only in-frame clones and omits some. D and trimming come from the DNA, and the V and J calls and clone size come from that table. The sample carries about 260,000 clones, roughly 79% recorded once. Deletions cut 2 bases from V and 3 bases from J, with 9 bases between. The CDR3 spans 14 residues. Per the germline V gene, CDR1 is KGHSH and CDR2 is LQKENI.

Sequences were obtained from peripheral blood. This receptor was taken from a woman aged 80 or older with acute or convalescent COVID-19. This chain joins TRBV18 and TRBJ2-3; a weak D match, TRBD2 (5 bases). The CDR3 loop reads CASSPIGGTDTQYF. CDR3 in DNA: TGTGCCAGCTCACCAATCGGAGGAACAGATACGCAGTATTTT.